The sequence of this TCR beta chain was determined in a study of identical twins. General study points: Where out-of-frame alpha sequences were twin-shared, they showed excess low generation probability.

V shed 0 bases and J shed 10 bases, with 21 bases lying between them. This CDR3 has 16 residues. Germline V gene lookup returns CDR1 SGHKS and CDR2 YYEKEE (reference sequence). TCRdb re-called the 5' RACE reads through MiXCR, storing one row per CDR3 protein. The sample yields around 530,000 distinct CDR3 sequences, approximately 14% seen once. Remarks on this clonotype: Its target is not known.

Separately, the same data were catalogued under a study of yellow fever vaccine responses in identical twins.

The clonotype comes from a young woman in good health. Sequenced: CD4+ T cells sorted from blood. The rearrangement uses TRBV5-5 and TRBJ2-3; D gene unclear. The CDR3 bases are TGTGCCAGCAGCTTGGGCCGACCGACTCATCCCGTGGCGCAGTATTTT. Translated, it gives CASSLGRPTHPVAQYF.